What follows describes a single TCR beta chain. Its antigen is still unknown. Compared with germline, one end of the junction differs, possibly owing to a read error. This specimen belongs to a study of cytomegalovirus exposure and HLA in healthy donors. Study-level points and caveats: In a later analysis, common viral pathogens appeared linked to several of the most significant clusters. Across donors, sequencing depth was assumed by presence/absence analyses to be roughly uniform. Previously analyzed data showed that most TCR beta V segments were productive at a frequency of about 90% or about 30%.

CDR1 is SGHRS, CDR2 YFSETQ, per germline. CDR3 length: 14 amino acids. Vbeta (60) and Jbeta (13) primers were used in the PCR. Some clones are missing from TCRdb's copy, which holds only in-frame ones; the method was immunoSEQ multiplex PCR. The sample lists around 130,000 clones; less than 75% were seen once. The TCR originated in a middle-aged woman in good health and CMV-seropositive. Sequenced: PBMCs. J is TRBJ1-6 and V is TRBV5-1, with TRBD1 as a possible D gene (6 bases). CDR3 sequence: CASSSGQNNSPPHF. The CDR3 DNA sequence: TGCGCCAGCAGCTCAGGACAGAATAATTCACCCCCCCACTTT.